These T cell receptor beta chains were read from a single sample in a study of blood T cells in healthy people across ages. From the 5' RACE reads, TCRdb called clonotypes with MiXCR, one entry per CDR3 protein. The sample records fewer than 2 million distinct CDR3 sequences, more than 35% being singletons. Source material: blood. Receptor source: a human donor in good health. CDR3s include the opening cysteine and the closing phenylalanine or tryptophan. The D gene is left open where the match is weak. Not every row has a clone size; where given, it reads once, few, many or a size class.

CDR3: CSARSATSSAYNEQFF; DNA: TGCAGTGCTAGATCCGCTACCTCCTCGGCCTACAATGAGCAGTTCTTC; size: few; V: TRBV20-1; D: .; J: TRBJ2-1
CDR3: CSASEMIGSYGYTF; DNA: TGCAGTGCTAGTGAAATGATAGGCTCCTATGGCTACACCTTC; size: few; V: TRBV20-1; D: .; J: TRBJ1-2
CDR3: CASSLIGRGRGNQPQHF; DNA: TGTGCCAGCAGTTTAATTGGGCGGGGAAGAGGCAATCAGCCCCAGCATTTT; size: few; V: TRBV6-2/TRBV6-3; D: .; J: TRBJ1-5
CDR3: CASSLRRDLQRGDTQYF; DNA: TGTGCCAGCAGCTTACGTCGTGATCTCCAGCGTGGTGATACGCAGTATTTT; size: few; V: TRBV7-8; D: .; J: TRBJ2-3
CDR3: CASSFQLSTEAFF; DNA: TGTGCCAGCAGTTTTCAACTGAGCACTGAAGCTTTCTTT; size: few; V: TRBV7-9; D: .; J: TRBJ1-1
CDR3: CASRGPPAFYGYTF; DNA: TGTGCCAGCAGGGGACCTCCAGCCTTCTATGGCTACACCTTC; size: few; V: TRBV2; D: .; J: TRBJ1-2
CDR3: CASSLNSGMVHEQYF; DNA: TGTGCCAGCAGTTTAAATTCAGGGATGGTCCACGAGCAGTACTTC; size: .; V: TRBV12-3/TRBV12-4; D: .; J: TRBJ2-7
CDR3: CASRTRDTGQPQHF; DNA: TGTGCCAGCAGAACCCGGGACACGGGACAGCCCCAGCATTTT; size: few; V: TRBV6-2/TRBV6-3; D: .; J: TRBJ1-5
CDR3: CASSFHRDYEQYF; DNA: TGCGCCAGCAGCTTTCACAGGGACTACGAGCAGTACTTC; size: few; V: TRBV5-1; D: .; J: TRBJ2-7
CDR3: CSAFDPGQSNTEAFF; DNA: TGCAGTGCTTTTGATCCGGGACAGTCGAACACTGAAGCTTTCTTT; size: once; V: TRBV20-1; D: TRBD1; J: TRBJ1-1
CDR3: CASSFTGFLGDGYTF; DNA: TGTGCCAGCAGCTTCACAGGTTTCTTGGGGGATGGCTACACCTTC; size: .; V: TRBV7-9; D: .; J: TRBJ1-2
CDR3: CSARDTSGDRQTQYF; DNA: TGCAGTGCTAGAGATACTAGCGGGGACCGTCAGACCCAGTACTTC; size: .; V: TRBV20-1; D: TRBD2; J: TRBJ2-5
CDR3: CASRNDRGRGTQYF; DNA: TGTGCCAGCAGAAACGACAGGGGGCGAGGGACCCAGTACTTC; size: .; V: TRBV12-3/TRBV12-4; D: TRBD1; J: TRBJ2-5
CDR3: CSARNPLAGVVDEQYF; DNA: TGCAGTGCTAGAAATCCTCTAGCGGGGGTCGTGGACGAGCAGTACTTC; size: .; V: TRBV20-1; D: TRBD2; J: TRBJ2-7
CDR3: CASSLGFVGSPLHF; DNA: TGTGCCAGCAGTCTGGGATTTGTAGGTTCACCCCTCCACTTT; size: .; V: TRBV27; D: .; J: TRBJ1-6
CDR3: CASSQDISVPYGYTF; DNA: TGTGCCAGCAGCCAAGACATTTCCGTGCCTTATGGCTACACCTTC; size: .; V: TRBV4-2; D: .; J: TRBJ1-2
CDR3: CASSLTGGYTDTQYF; DNA: TGTGCCAGCAGCCTGACTGGAGGATACACAGATACGCAGTATTTT; size: many; V: TRBV5-1; D: .; J: TRBJ2-3
CDR3: CASSPGWTHNSPLHF; DNA: TGTGCCAGCAGTCCAGGTTGGACCCATAATTCACCCCTCCACTTT; size: few; V: TRBV12-3/TRBV12-4; D: .; J: TRBJ1-6
CDR3: CASSLGASGGPNNEQFF; DNA: TGTGCCAGCAGTTTAGGGGCTAGCGGGGGGCCGAACAATGAGCAGTTCTTC; size: few; V: TRBV12-3/TRBV12-4; D: TRBD2; J: TRBJ2-1
CDR3: CASSEEGLYGYTF; DNA: TGTGCCAGCAGTGAAGAGGGTCTTTATGGCTACACCTTC; size: few; V: TRBV6-1; D: .; J: TRBJ1-2
CDR3: CASRRRDNEDLIDTQYF; DNA: TGTGCCAGCAGACGCCGGGACAACGAGGACCTCATCGATACGCAGTATTTT; size: .; V: TRBV6-1; D: .; J: TRBJ2-3
CDR3: CSARDRGKNTEAFF; DNA: TGCAGTGCTAGAGACAGGGGAAAGAACACTGAAGCTTTCTTT; size: .; V: TRBV20-1; D: .; J: TRBJ1-1
CDR3: CASSLGGSLRMQYF; DNA: TGTGCCAGCAGCTTAGGAGGGAGTCTACGAATGCAGTACTTC; size: few; V: TRBV7-9; D: .; J: TRBJ2-7
CDR3: CASSPSGTSYEDEQFF; DNA: TGTGCCAGCAGCCCCTCCGGGACTAGCTATGAGGATGAGCAGTTCTTC; size: few; V: TRBV5-6; D: TRBD2; J: TRBJ2-1
CDR3: CSVAPAGRNNEQFF; DNA: TGCAGCGTTGCGCCAGCGGGGAGGAACAATGAGCAGTTCTTC; size: .; V: TRBV29-1; D: TRBD2; J: TRBJ2-1
CDR3: CSARDSWGGRSYEQYF; DNA: TGCAGTGCTAGAGATTCGTGGGGGGGTCGCTCCTACGAGCAGTACTTC; size: .; V: TRBV20-1; D: TRBD2; J: TRBJ2-7
CDR3: CSVEGLAGNEQFF; DNA: TGCAGCGTCGAGGGACTAGCGGGCAATGAGCAGTTCTTC; size: many; V: TRBV29-1; D: TRBD2; J: TRBJ2-1
CDR3: CASSFGQRRNQPQHF; DNA: TGTGCCAGCAGTTTCGGACAGCGCCGCAATCAGCCCCAGCATTTT; size: .; V: TRBV12-3/TRBV12-4; D: .; J: TRBJ1-5
CDR3: CASSPPGTAYEQYF; DNA: TGTGCCAGCAGCCCACCTGGGACAGCATACGAGCAGTACTTC; size: few; V: TRBV7-9; D: TRBD1; J: TRBJ2-7
CDR3: CSALFTGVNTQYF; DNA: TGCAGTGCCCTCTTTACCGGAGTAAATACGCAGTATTTT; size: .; V: TRBV20-1; D: .; J: TRBJ2-3
CDR3: CATSEAGMAETQYF; DNA: TGTGCCACCAGTGAAGCGGGGATGGCAGAGACCCAGTACTTC; size: few; V: TRBV24-1; D: TRBD2; J: TRBJ2-5
CDR3: CASKARGASYEQYF; DNA: TGTGCCAGCAAGGCGCGTGGGGCTTCCTACGAGCAGTACTTC; size: few; V: TRBV12-3/TRBV12-4; D: .; J: TRBJ2-7
CDR3: CASSFATGGAYEQYF; DNA: TGTGCCAGCAGCTTCGCGACAGGGGGAGCCTACGAGCAGTACTTC; size: few; V: TRBV7-9; D: TRBD1; J: TRBJ2-7
CDR3: CASSYYGNIQYF; DNA: TGTGCCAGCAGTTACTACGGGAACATTCAGTACTTC; size: many; V: TRBV6-2/TRBV6-3; D: .; J: TRBJ2-4
CDR3: CASSSLTGSPDGYTF; DNA: TGTGCCAGCAGTTCCCTGACTGGATCCCCCGATGGCTACACCTTC; size: .; V: TRBV6-5; D: .; J: TRBJ1-2
CDR3: CASSLYGGGERFSETQYF; DNA: TGTGCCAGCAGTTTATATGGCGGGGGGGAAAGATTTTCTGAGACCCAGTACTTC; size: few; V: TRBV28; D: TRBD2; J: TRBJ2-5
CDR3: CASSLGTKMSETQYF; DNA: TGCGCCAGCAGCTTGGGTACTAAGATGTCGGAGACCCAGTACTTC; size: .; V: TRBV5-1; D: .; J: TRBJ2-5
CDR3: CASQDRENTEAFF; DNA: TGTGCCAGCCAAGACAGGGAAAACACTGAAGCTTTCTTT; size: .; V: TRBV2; D: TRBD1; J: TRBJ1-1
CDR3: CASSQGAGLWGGYTF; DNA: TGCGCCAGCAGCCAAGGGGCAGGGTTATGGGGTGGCTACACCTTC; size: .; V: TRBV4-3; D: .; J: TRBJ1-2
CDR3: CASSQGGRGYEQYF; DNA: TGTGCCAGCAGCCAAGGGGGAAGGGGCTACGAGCAGTACTTC; size: .; V: TRBV4-2; D: .; J: TRBJ2-7
CDR3: CASSLVGTSGFYNEQFF; DNA: TGTGCCAGCAGCTTAGTGGGTACTAGCGGATTCTACAATGAGCAGTTCTTC; size: few; V: TRBV7-3; D: TRBD2; J: TRBJ2-1